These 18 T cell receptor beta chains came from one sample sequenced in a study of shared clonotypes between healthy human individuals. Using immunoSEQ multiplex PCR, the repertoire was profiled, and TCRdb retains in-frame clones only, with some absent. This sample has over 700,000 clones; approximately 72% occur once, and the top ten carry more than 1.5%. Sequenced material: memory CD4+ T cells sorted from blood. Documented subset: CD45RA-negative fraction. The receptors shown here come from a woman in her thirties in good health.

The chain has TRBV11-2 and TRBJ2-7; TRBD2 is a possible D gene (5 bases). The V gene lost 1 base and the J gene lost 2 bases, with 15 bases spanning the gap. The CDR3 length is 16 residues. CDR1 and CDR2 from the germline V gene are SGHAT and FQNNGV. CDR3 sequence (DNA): TGTGCCAGCAGCTTAGGTCCGGGAACCATAACCTACGAGCAGTACTTC. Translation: CASSLGPGTITYEQYF. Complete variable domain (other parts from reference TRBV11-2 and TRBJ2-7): EAGVAQSPRYKIIEKRQSVAFWCNPISGHATLYWYQQILGQGPKLLIQFQNNGVVDDSQLPKDRFSAERLKGVDSTLKIQPAKLEDSAVYLCASSLGPGTITYEQYFGPGTRLTVT.

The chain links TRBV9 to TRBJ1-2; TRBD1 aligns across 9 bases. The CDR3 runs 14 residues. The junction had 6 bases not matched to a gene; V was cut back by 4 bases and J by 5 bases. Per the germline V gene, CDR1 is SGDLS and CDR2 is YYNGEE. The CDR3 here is CASSPPTGGYGYTF. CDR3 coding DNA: TGTGCCAGCAGCCCACCGACAGGGGGATATGGCTACACCTTC.

The CDR3: CASSPWTAFSGNTIYF. The CDR3 DNA is TGCGCCAGCAGCCCCTGGACAGCTTTCTCTGGAAACACCATATATTTT. The chain employs TRBV5-1 and TRBJ1-3, with D maybe TRBD1 (6 bases). CDR1 and CDR2 from the germline V gene are SGHRS and YFSETQ. CDR3 size: 16 residues. V shed 4 bases and J shed 0 bases, with 14 bases lying between them.

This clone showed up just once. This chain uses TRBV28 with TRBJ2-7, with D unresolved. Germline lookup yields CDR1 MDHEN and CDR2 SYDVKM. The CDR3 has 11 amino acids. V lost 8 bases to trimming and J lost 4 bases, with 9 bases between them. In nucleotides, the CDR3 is TGTGCCAGCCAGGCCCGGTACGAGCAGTACTTC. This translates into CASQARYEQYF.

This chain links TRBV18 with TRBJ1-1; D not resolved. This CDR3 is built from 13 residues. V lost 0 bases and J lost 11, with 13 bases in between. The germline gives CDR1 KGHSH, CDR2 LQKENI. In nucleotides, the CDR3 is TGTGCCAGCTCACCACCTTTACGGCGAGGGGCTTTCTTT. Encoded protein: CASSPPLRRGAFF.

CDR3 in amino acids: CASKLGEGKYTF. In DNA form, the CDR3 reads TGTGCCAGCAAGTTGGGTGAGGGGAAGTACACCTTC. The V and J genes are TRBV25-1 and TRBJ1-2; TRBD1 is a possible D gene (5 bases). Between the trimmed V and J ends, which lost 7 bases and 11 bases, there was a span of 17 bases. CDR1 is MGHDK and CDR2 is SYGVNS in the germline V gene. The CDR3 runs 12 residues.

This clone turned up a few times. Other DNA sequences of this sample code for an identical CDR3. The CDR3 is CASSLGSEQETQYF. DNA of the CDR3: TGCGCCAGCAGCTTGGGTTCCGAACAAGAGACCCAGTACTTC. The genes are TRBV5-1 and TRBJ2-5; no clear D. The CDR3 loop spans 14 amino acids. Germline CDR1 SGHRS, CDR2 YFSETQ. The germline V and J ends were trimmed by 0 bases and 2 bases, with 8 bases remaining between them.

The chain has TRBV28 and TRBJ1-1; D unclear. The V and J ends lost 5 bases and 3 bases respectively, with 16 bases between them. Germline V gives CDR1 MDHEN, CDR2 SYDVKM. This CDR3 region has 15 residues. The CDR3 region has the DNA TGTGCCAGCAGTCCACCGGTACGGGGAGACACTGAAGCTTTCTTT. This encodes CASSPPVRGDTEAFF. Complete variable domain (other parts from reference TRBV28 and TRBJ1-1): DVKVTQSSRYLVKRTGEKVFLECVQDMDHENMFWYRQDPGLGLRLIYFSYDVKMKEKGDIPEGYSVSREKKERFSLILESASTNQTSMYLCASSPPVRGDTEAFFGQGTRLTVV.

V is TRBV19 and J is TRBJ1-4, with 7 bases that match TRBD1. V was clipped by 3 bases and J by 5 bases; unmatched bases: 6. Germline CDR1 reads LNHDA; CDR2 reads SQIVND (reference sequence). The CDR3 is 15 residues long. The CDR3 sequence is CASSIFGRGNEKLFF. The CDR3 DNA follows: TGTGCCAGTAGTATCTTCGGCAGGGGGAATGAAAAACTGTTTTTT. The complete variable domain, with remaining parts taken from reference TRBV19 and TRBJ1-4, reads DGGITQSPKYLFRKEGQNVTLSCEQNLNHDAMYWYRQDPGQGLRLIYYSQIVNDFQKGDIAEGYSVSREKKESFPLTVTSAQKNPTAFYLCASSIFGRGNEKLFFGSGTQLSVL.

Here the CDR3 reads CATSRGGSMVNSNQPQHF. The CDR3 nucleotides are TGTGCCACCAGCAGAGGAGGGTCCATGGTAAATAGCAATCAGCCCCAGCATTTT. The J gene is TRBJ1-5, the V gene TRBV15; D is unresolved. The CDR3 has 18 amino acids. The ends were cut back, 1 base at V and 0 bases at J, with 16 bases in the middle. CDR1 LNHNV and CDR2 YYDKDF come from the germline V gene (reference sequence). The whole variable domain, filled in from reference TRBV15 and TRBJ1-5, reads DAMVIQNPRYQVTQFGKPVTLSCSQTLNHNVMYWYQQKSSQAPKLLFHYYDKDFNNEADTPDNFQSRRPNTSFCFLDIRSPGLGDTAMYLCATSRGGSMVNSNQPQHFGDGTRLSIL.

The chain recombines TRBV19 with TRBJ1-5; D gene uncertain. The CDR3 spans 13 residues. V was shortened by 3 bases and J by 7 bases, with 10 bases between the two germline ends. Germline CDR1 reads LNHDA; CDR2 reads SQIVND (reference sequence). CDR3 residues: CASSILVGQPQHF. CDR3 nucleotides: TGTGCCAGTAGTATTCTGGTAGGGCAGCCCCAGCATTTT.

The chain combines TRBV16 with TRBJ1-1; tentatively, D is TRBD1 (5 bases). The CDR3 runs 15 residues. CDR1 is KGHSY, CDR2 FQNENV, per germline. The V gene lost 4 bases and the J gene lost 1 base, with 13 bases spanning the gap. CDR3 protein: CASSPSMGGNTEAFF. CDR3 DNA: TGTGCCAGCAGCCCATCCATGGGGGGGAACACTGAAGCTTTCTTT.

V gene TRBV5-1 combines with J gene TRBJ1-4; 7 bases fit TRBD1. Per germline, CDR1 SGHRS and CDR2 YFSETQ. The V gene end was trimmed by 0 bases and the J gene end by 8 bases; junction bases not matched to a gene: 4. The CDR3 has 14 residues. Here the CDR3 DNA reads TGCGCCAGCAGCTTGGGACAGGGATACGAAAAACTGTTTTTT. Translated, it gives CASSLGQGYEKLFF.

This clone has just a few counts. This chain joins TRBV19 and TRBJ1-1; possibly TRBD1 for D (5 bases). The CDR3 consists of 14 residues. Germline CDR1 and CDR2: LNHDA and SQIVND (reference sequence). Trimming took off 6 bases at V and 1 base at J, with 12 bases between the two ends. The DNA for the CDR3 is TGTGCCAGTAGCAGGGAATTCCGGAACACTGAAGCTTTCTTT. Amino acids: CASSREFRNTEAFF.

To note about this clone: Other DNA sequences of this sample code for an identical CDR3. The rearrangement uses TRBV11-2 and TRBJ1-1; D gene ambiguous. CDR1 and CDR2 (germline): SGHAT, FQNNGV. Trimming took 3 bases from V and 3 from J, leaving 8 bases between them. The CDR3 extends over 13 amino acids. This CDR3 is CASSLARDTEAFF. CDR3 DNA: TGTGCCAGCAGCTTGGCCCGCGACACTGAAGCTTTCTTT. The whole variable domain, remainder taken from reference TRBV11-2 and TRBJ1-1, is EAGVAQSPRYKIIEKRQSVAFWCNPISGHATLYWYQQILGQGPKLLIQFQNNGVVDDSQLPKDRFSAERLKGVDSTLKIQPAKLEDSAVYLCASSLARDTEAFFGQGTRLTVV.

The CDR3 sequence is CASSPTSGVTYNEQFF. CDR3 nucleotide sequence: TGTGCCAGCTCACCAACTAGCGGGGTTACCTACAATGAGCAGTTCTTC. This sequence joins TRBV18 and TRBJ2-1, with 10 bases lining up with TRBD2. Unmatched junction bases numbered 3, after V lost 2 bases and J lost 2 bases. CDR1 and CDR2 from the germline V gene are KGHSH and LQKENI. CDR3 length: 16 residues.

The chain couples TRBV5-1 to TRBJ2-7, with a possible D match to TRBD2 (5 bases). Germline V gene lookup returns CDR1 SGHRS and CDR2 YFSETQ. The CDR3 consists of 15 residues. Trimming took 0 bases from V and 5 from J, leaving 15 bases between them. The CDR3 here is CASSLELRVKNEQYF. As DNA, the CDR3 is TGCGCCAGCAGCTTGGAACTGAGGGTGAAGAACGAGCAGTACTTC.

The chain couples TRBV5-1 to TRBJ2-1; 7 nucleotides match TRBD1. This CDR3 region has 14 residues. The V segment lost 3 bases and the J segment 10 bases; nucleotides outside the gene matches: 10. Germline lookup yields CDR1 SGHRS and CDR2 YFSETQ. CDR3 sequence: CASSYRDSSSEQFF. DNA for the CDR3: TGCGCCAGCAGCTACCGGGACAGTTCGTCCGAGCAGTTCTTC.